Sequencing of this TCR beta chain was carried out in a study of blood T cell repertoires in COVID-19. Across the study: From the United States, Italy and Spain came samples of acute and convalescent COVID-19. T cells, B-cell-depleted T cells, or PBMCs supplied cDNA or gDNA.

Original methodology: Quantification of nucleated cells was approximated via reference gene primer amplification. TCRdb keeps only in-frame clones here, not all; method: immunoSEQ multiplex PCR. The V and J calls and the clone size are those of that table, but D and trimming were determined from the DNA. This table holds tens of thousands of clones, roughly nine tenths found once. This clone was seen more than once but under ten times. The CDR3 loop spans 14 amino acids. Germline V gives CDR1 MNHEY, CDR2 SMNVEV (reference sequence). The V end lost 3 bases, the J end lost 3 bases, and 12 bases lay between the germline ends.

The TCR was taken from a woman between 25 and 40 years old in a cohort sampled during active COVID-19. The chain uses TRBV27 and TRBJ2-7; D is possibly TRBD2 (6 bases). What was sequenced was peripheral blood. CDR3 in DNA: TGTGCCAGCAGTTTTCGGGAGCGGGTCTACGAGCAGTACTTC. The encoded protein is CASSFRERVYEQYF.